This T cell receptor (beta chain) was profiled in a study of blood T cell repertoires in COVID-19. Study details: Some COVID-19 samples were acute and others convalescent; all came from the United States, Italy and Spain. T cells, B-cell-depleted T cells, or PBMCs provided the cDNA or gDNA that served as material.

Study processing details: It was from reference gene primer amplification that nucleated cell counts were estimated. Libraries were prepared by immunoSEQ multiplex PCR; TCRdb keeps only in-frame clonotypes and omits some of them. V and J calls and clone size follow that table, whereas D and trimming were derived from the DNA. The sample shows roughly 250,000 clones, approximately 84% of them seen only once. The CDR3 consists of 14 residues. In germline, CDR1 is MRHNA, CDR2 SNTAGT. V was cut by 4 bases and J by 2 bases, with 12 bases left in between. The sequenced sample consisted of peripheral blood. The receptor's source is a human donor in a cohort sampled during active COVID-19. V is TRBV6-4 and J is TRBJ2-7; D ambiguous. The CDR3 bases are TGTGCCAGCAGTGGACAAGGCGAACCCTACGAGCAGTACTTC. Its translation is CASSGQGEPYEQYF.